The 23 T cell receptor beta chains reported below all come from one sample, sequenced in a study of identical twins. In TCRdb, the 5' RACE reads were re-called with MiXCR into one record per CDR3 protein. Of 600,000 to 700,000 distinct CDR3 sequences listed, 20% to 25% are singletons. These sequences were also reported in another study, on T cells expressing NK-cell markers.

What was sequenced was PBMCs. Source of these receptors: a woman aged 18-29 years in good health.

The chain is built from TRBV6-2 or TRBV6-3 and TRBJ1-6, with D unresolved. This CDR3 contains 13 residues. The germline gives CDR1 MNHEY, CDR2 SVGEGT. The V end was cut by 2 bases, the J end by 10 bases, with 9 bases between. CDR3 sequence: CASSYTPASPLHF. The CDR3 bases are TGTGCCAGCAGTTACACACCCGCCTCACCCCTCCACTTT.

The genes are TRBV7-2 and TRBJ2-7; no clear D. Trimming removed 1 base at V and 5 bases at J, with 12 bases between. The germline V gene encodes CDR1 SGHTA and CDR2 FQGNSA. This CDR3 region has 14 residues. Here the CDR3 reads CASSLGGLVNEQYF. The CDR3 nucleotides are TGTGCCAGCAGCTTAGGGGGTCTAGTCAACGAGCAGTACTTC.

This clonotype was counted ten times or more. The chain is built from TRBV29-1 and TRBJ2-7; D is tentatively TRBD1 or TRBD2 (6 bases each). In germline, CDR1 is SQVTM, CDR2 ANQGSEA. CDR3 length equals 12 residues. Trimming stripped 3 bases from V and 4 bases from J, with 10 bases between. The CDR3 here is CSVDRGGYEQYF. In DNA, the CDR3 is TGCAGCGTTGACAGGGGAGGATACGAGCAGTACTTC.

The J gene is TRBJ2-3, the V gene TRBV5-1; D gene unclear. This CDR3 region has 13 residues. Trimming shortened V by 1 base and J by 7 bases, and 10 bases separated the two germline ends. Germline CDR1 reads SGHRS; CDR2 reads YFSETQ. CDR3 residues: CASSLYVGNTQYF. CDR3 sequence (DNA): TGCGCCAGCAGCTTGTATGTGGGGAATACGCAGTATTTT. The whole variable domain, remainder taken from reference TRBV5-1 and TRBJ2-3, is KAGVTQTPRYLIKTRGQQVTLSCSPISGHRSVSWYQQTPGQGLQFLFEYFSETQRNKGNFPGRFSGRQFSNSRSEMNVSTLELGDSALYLCASSLYVGNTQYFGPGTRLTVL.

The chain employs TRBV24-1 and TRBJ2-7; 8 bases map to TRBD1. CDR1 KGHDR and CDR2 SFDVKD come from the germline V gene. This CDR3 comprises 14 residues. V dropped 4 bases and J dropped 5; count of bases not matched to a gene: 6. The CDR3 spells CATSDPGTGNEQYF. CDR3 coding DNA: TGTGCCACCAGTGACCCCGGGACAGGCAACGAGCAGTACTTC.

This clonotype was picked up many times. The chain recombines TRBV5-5 with TRBJ2-1; D is ambiguous. Trimming took 1 base from V and 7 from J, leaving 9 bases between them. The germline gives CDR1 SGHKS, CDR2 YYEKEE (reference sequence). The CDR3 runs 13 residues. The CDR3 coding sequence is TGTGCCAGCAGCTTGTCGCCCGGGAATGAGCAGTTCTTC. Translation gives CASSLSPGNEQFF. Using reference TRBV5-5 and TRBJ2-1 for the parts outside the CDR3, the full variable domain is DAGVTQSPTHLIKTRGQQVTLRCSPISGHKSVSWYQQVLGQGPQFIFQYYEKEERGRGNFPDRFSARQFPNYSSELNVNALLLGDSALYLCASSLSPGNEQFFGPGTRLTVL.

The CDR3 DNA follows: TGCGCCAGCAGCCTCCTACGGAGCACAGATACGCAGTATTTT. It codes for CASSLLRSTDTQYF. This chain joins TRBV4-1 and TRBJ2-3, with no clear D. CDR3 size: 14 residues. CDR1 is MGHRA, CDR2 YSYEKL, per germline. Trimming took off 4 bases at V and 0 bases at J, with 8 bases between the two ends.

The chain has TRBV6-1 and TRBJ1-1; D gene unclear. The CDR3 is 14 amino acids. Germline values: CDR1 MNHNS, CDR2 SASEGT. Trimming left V 3 bases short and J 3 bases short, with 11 bases between. In nucleotides, the CDR3 is TGTGCCAGCAGTGATCCATCGTCGGACACTGAAGCTTTCTTT. This codes for CASSDPSSDTEAFF.

The chain recombines TRBV12-3 or TRBV12-4 with TRBJ2-2, with D possibly matching TRBD1 (6 bases). V was trimmed by 8 bases and J by 2 bases, leaving 12 bases between them. The CDR3 contains 14 residues. CDR3 in DNA: TGTGCCAGCCTCGGACAGATAAACACCGGGGAGCTGTTTTTT. This translates into CASLGQINTGELFF.

This chain links TRBV5-1 with TRBJ2-5; D not resolved. The CDR3 spans 12 residues. Deletions cut 6 bases from V and 2 bases from J, with 8 bases between. The germline V gene has CDR1 SGHRS and CDR2 YFSETQ. The CDR3, as DNA: TGCGCCAGCACGACGGATCAAGAGACCCAGTACTTC. It specifies CASTTDQETQYF. Using reference TRBV5-1 and TRBJ2-5 for the parts outside the CDR3, the full variable domain is KAGVTQTPRYLIKTRGQQVTLSCSPISGHRSVSWYQQTPGQGLQFLFEYFSETQRNKGNFPGRFSGRQFSNSRSEMNVSTLELGDSALYLCASTTDQETQYFGPGTRLLVL.

This clonotype was found a few times. The CDR3 coding sequence is TGTGCCAGCGCCAATACCGGACTAGCGGAGGATACGCAGTATTTT. Translating gives CASANTGLAEDTQYF. The rearrangement joins TRBV6-2 or TRBV6-3 to TRBJ2-3, with TRBD2 identical over 10 bases. In germline, CDR1 is MNHEY, CDR2 SVGEGT. The CDR3 is 15 residues long. The V and J ends lost 8 bases and 6 bases, in that order; junction bases with no gene match: 11.

The chain combines TRBV20-1 with TRBJ2-7; perhaps TRBD1 as D (5 bases). Deletions cut 0 bases from V and 2 bases from J, with 14 bases between. Per the germline V gene, CDR1 is DFQATT and CDR2 is SNEGSKA (reference sequence). The CDR3 loop spans 15 amino acids. CDR3 coding DNA: TGCAGTGCTAGAGATTTGGGGCGGAGAACCTACGAGCAGTACTTC. Translation: CSARDLGRRTYEQYF.

The V and J genes are TRBV27 and TRBJ2-7, with TRBD2 matching 12 bases. Per germline, CDR1 MNHEY and CDR2 SMNVEV (reference sequence). The CDR3 loop spans 16 amino acids. The V and J ends lost 4 bases and 11 bases, in that order; junction bases with no gene match: 15. Here the CDR3 reads CASSSARLAGVRPEYF. CDR3 coding DNA: TGTGCCAGCAGTTCCGCTCGACTAGCGGGAGTACGACCGGAGTACTTC.

The gene calls are TRBV20-1 and TRBJ2-7; 9 bases map to TRBD2. V shed 1 base, J shed 4 bases, and the junction held 5 bases outside the gene matches. The germline gives CDR1 DFQATT, CDR2 SNEGSKA (reference sequence). The CDR3 is 14 amino acids. The CDR3 protein is CSARVVAGEYEQYF. CDR3 in DNA: TGCAGTGCTAGAGTCGTAGCGGGAGAATACGAGCAGTACTTC.

This clonotype was recorded many times. The chain is built from TRBV20-1 and TRBJ2-7; D is unclear. CDR1 and CDR2 (germline): DFQATT, SNEGSKA (reference sequence). The V end lost 1 base, the J end lost 3 bases, and 10 bases lay between the germline ends. This CDR3 is 13 amino acids long. The CDR3 nucleotides are TGCAGTGCTAGAGGGGCAGCAGACTACGAGCAGTACTTC. Protein sequence: CSARGAADYEQYF.

This clonotype was observed a few times. J is TRBJ1-5 and V is TRBV5-5, with TRBD1 matching 9 bases. The CDR3 totals 15 residues. CDR1 and CDR2 (germline): SGHKS, YYEKEE (reference sequence). With V trimmed by 4 bases and J by 6 bases, 8 bases remained unmatched. CDR3 in amino acids: CASSDRQGDSQPQHF. For the CDR3, the DNA is TGTGCCAGCAGCGACCGACAGGGGGACAGTCAGCCCCAGCATTTT.

This rearrangement joins TRBV6-1 to TRBJ1-2; D uncertain. Germline V gene data show CDR1 as MNHNS and CDR2 as SASEGT. The CDR3 has 13 residues. Trimming took off 0 bases at V and 5 bases at J, with 7 bases between the two ends. CDR3 coding DNA: TGTGCCAGCAGTGAAGCGCTTGGGTATGGCTACACCTTC. This gives the protein CASSEALGYGYTF.

This rearrangement joins TRBV20-1 to TRBJ1-1; 8 bases are shared with TRBD1. Trimming cost V 4 bases and J 4 bases; bases outside gene matches: 11. Germline V gene sequence: CDR1 DFQATT, CDR2 SNEGSKA (reference sequence). This CDR3 spans 15 amino acids. CDR3 nucleotides: TGCAGTGCTATCGGCCGGGACAGGAGGGTCACTGAAGCTTTCTTT. It yields the protein CSAIGRDRRVTEAFF.

A few counts support this clonotype. This sequence joins TRBV27 and TRBJ2-1; 8 nucleotides line up with TRBD2. V lost 6 bases to trimming and J lost 0 bases; unmatched junction nucleotides: 4. The CDR3 loop spans 15 amino acids. CDR1 and CDR2 (germline): MNHEY, SMNVEV (reference sequence). CDR3 bases: TGTGCCAGCAGCCAACTAGCGGACTCCTACAATGAGCAGTTCTTC. It yields the protein CASSQLADSYNEQFF.

The V call is TRBV12-3 or TRBV12-4, the J call TRBJ1-1; weak D call: TRBD1 (5 bases). With 0 bases removed from V and 2 bases from J, the gap between germline ends came to 10 bases. The CDR3 runs to 15 residues. CDR3 in amino acids: CASSLAGQGNTEAFF. CDR3 in DNA: TGTGCCAGCAGTTTAGCGGGGCAGGGCAACACTGAAGCTTTCTTT.

This clonotype has a handful of counts. The V gene is TRBV12-5, the J gene TRBJ2-1, with 8 bases lining up with TRBD2. CDR3 length equals 15 residues. Germline values: CDR1 LGHNT, CDR2 FRNRAP. Trimming cost V 4 bases and J 5 bases; bases outside gene matches: 7. CDR3 protein: CASGSPGGTNNEQFF. Written as DNA, the CDR3 is TGTGCTAGTGGTTCCCCGGGGGGGACCAACAATGAGCAGTTCTTC.

In its sample, this clonotype was seen once. The V and J genes are TRBV10-3 and TRBJ1-5; possible D gene TRBD1, 6 bases. CDR3 size: 15 residues. The V gene's germline CDR1 is ENHRY and CDR2 SYGVKD. Trimming cost V 2 bases and J 2 bases, with 10 bases left between them. The CDR3: CAISETGRGNQPQHF. In DNA, the CDR3 is TGTGCCATCAGTGAGACAGGGAGAGGCAATCAGCCCCAGCATTTT.

This clonotype has just a few counts. The chain employs TRBV12-3 or TRBV12-4 and TRBJ2-2; 8 bases line up with TRBD2. Trimming took 5 bases from V and 1 from J; bases not matched to a gene: 9. The CDR3 covers 17 residues. The CDR3 here is CASSQVSGGQNTGELFF. The CDR3 DNA is TGTGCCAGCAGTCAGGTTTCGGGAGGGCAGAACACCGGGGAGCTGTTTTTT.